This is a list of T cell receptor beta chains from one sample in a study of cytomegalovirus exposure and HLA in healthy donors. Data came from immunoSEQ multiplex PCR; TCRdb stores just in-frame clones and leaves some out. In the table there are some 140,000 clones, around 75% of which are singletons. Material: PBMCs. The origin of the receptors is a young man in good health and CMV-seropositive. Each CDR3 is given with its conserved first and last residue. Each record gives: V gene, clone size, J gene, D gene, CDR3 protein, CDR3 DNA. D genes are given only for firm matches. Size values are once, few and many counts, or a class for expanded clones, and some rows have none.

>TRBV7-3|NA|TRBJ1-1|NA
CASSAAAGVTEAFF
TGTGCCAGCAGCGCCGCAGCAGGGGTAACTGAAGCTTTCTTT
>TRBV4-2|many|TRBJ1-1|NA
CASSPQPGENTEAFF
TGTGCCAGCAGCCCCCAGCCCGGGGAGAACACTGAAGCTTTCTTT
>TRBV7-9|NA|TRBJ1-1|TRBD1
CASSPRQGPVNTEAFF
TGTGCCAGCAGCCCGAGACAGGGGCCTGTAAACACTGAAGCTTTCTTT
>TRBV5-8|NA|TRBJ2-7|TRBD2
CASVEASGAYEQYF
TGTGCCAGCGTGGAGGCTAGCGGGGCCTACGAGCAGTACTTC
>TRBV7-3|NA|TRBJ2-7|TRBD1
CASSLGQGSSYEQYF
TGTGCCAGCAGCCTTGGACAGGGAAGTTCCTACGAGCAGTACTTC
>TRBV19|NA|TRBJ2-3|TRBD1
CASSIGDRGSNTQYF
TGTGCCAGTAGTATAGGGGACAGGGGGTCCAATACGCAGTATTTT
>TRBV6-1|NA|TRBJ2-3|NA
CASSERQVGTDTQYF
TGTGCCAGCAGTGAACGGCAGGTTGGCACAGATACGCAGTATTTT
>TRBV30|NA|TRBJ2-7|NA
CAWSGQGNHEQYF
TGTGCCTGGAGTGGTCAGGGTAACCACGAGCAGTACTTC
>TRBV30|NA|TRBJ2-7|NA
CAWSSGGQYF
TGTGCCTGGAGCAGCGGTGGGCAGTACTTC
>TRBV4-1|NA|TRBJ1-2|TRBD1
CASSHPGQGVYGYTF
TGCGCCAGCAGCCACCCGGGACAGGGGGTTTATGGCTACACCTTC
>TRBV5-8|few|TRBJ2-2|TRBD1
CASSPGQAPSRTGELFF
TGCGCCAGCAGCCCGGGACAGGCTCCCTCGAGGACCGGGGAGCTGTTTTTT
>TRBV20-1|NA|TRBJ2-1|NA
CSALARNEQFF
TGCAGTGCCCTAGCGCGCAATGAGCAGTTCTTC
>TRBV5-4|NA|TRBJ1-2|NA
CASRTTSGGNGYTF
TGTGCCAGCAGGACGACTAGCGGGGGGAATGGCTACACCTTC